The T cell receptor beta chain described here comes from a study of post-analysis software for immune sequencing data. Study-wide results and limits: TRBV5-6, TRBV5-1 and TRBV20-1 were among a handful of TRBV segments more frequent in patients than controls. When compared against controls, multiple sclerosis patients showed significantly lower normalized Chao1 diversity.

Built from TCR beta cDNA, the libraries had unique molecular identifiers in them. TCRdb redid the calling of the PCR reads with MiXCR, one entry per CDR3 protein. The repertoire includes fewer than 850,000 distinct CDR3 sequences, roughly 29% of them detected once, and roughly 0.57% sits in the top ten. Details on this clonotype: The antigen is unknown.

Germline CDR1 is SGHAT and CDR2 is FQDESV (reference sequence). The CDR3 is 13 residues long. Deletions cut 3 bases from V and 4 bases from J, with 8 bases between. The sequenced material came from blood. The V and J genes are TRBV11-1 and TRBJ2-3; D not resolved. This sequence originates from a girl aged 10 to 17 with multiple sclerosis. The CDR3 loop is CASSFIEADTQYF. CDR3 nucleotides: TGTGCCAGCAGCTTTATCGAGGCAGATACGCAGTATTTT.